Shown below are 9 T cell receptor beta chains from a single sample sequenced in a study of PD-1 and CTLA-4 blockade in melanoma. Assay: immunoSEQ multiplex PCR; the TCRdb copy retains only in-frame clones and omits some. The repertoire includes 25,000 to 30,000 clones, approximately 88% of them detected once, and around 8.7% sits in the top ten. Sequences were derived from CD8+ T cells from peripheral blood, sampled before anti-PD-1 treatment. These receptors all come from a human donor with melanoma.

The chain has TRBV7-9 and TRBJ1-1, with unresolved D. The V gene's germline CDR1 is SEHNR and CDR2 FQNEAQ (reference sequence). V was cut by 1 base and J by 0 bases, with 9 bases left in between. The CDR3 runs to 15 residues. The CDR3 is CASSLGPTVNTEAFF. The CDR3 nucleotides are TGTGCCAGCAGCTTAGGCCCGACCGTGAACACTGAAGCTTTCTTT.

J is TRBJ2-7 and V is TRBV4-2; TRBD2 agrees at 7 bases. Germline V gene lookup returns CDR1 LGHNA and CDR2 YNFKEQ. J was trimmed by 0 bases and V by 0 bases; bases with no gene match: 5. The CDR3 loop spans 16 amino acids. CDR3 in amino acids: CASSQDRLADSYEQYF. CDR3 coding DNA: TGTGCCAGCAGCCAAGATCGCCTAGCGGACTCCTACGAGCAGTACTTC.

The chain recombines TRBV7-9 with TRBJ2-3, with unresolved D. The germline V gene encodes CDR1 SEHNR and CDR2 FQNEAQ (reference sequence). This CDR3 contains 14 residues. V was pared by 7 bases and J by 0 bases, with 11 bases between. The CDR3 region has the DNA TGTGCCAGCAACTCTGACATTAGCACAGATACGCAGTATTTT. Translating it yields CASNSDISTDTQYF.

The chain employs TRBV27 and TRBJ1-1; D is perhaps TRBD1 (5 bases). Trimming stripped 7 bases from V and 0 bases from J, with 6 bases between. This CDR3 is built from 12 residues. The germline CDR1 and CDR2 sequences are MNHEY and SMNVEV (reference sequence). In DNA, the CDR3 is TGTGCCAGCATAGGGGTGAACACTGAAGCTTTCTTT. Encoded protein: CASIGVNTEAFF.

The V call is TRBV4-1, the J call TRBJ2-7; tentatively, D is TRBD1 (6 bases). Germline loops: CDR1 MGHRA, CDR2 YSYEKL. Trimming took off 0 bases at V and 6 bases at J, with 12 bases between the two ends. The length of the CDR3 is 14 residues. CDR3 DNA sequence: TGCGCCAGCAGCCAAGAAGCGGCAGGGGCCGAGCAGTACTTC. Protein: CASSQEAAGAEQYF.

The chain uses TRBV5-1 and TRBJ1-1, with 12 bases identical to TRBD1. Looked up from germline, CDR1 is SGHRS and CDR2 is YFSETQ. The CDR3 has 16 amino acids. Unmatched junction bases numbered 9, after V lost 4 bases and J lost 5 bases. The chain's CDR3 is CASSAGTGGAWTEAFF. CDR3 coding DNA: TGCGCCAGCAGCGCTGGGACAGGGGGCGCGTGGACTGAAGCTTTCTTT.

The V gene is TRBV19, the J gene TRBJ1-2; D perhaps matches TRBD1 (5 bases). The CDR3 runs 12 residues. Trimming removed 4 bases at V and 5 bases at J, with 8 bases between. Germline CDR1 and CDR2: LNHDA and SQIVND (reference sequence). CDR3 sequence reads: CASSTQGYGYTF. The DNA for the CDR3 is TGTGCCAGTAGTACCCAGGGATATGGCTACACCTTC. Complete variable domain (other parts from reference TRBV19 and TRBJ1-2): DGGITQSPKYLFRKEGQNVTLSCEQNLNHDAMYWYRQDPGQGLRLIYYSQIVNDFQKGDIAEGYSVSREKKESFPLTVTSAQKNPTAFYLCASSTQGYGYTFGSGTRLTVV.

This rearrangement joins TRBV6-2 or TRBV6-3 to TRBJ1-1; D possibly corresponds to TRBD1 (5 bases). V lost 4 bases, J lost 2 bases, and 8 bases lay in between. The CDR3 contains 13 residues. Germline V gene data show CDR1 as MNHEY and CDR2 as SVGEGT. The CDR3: CASSWGSNTEAFF. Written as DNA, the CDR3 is TGTGCCAGCAGTTGGGGCAGCAACACTGAAGCTTTCTTT.

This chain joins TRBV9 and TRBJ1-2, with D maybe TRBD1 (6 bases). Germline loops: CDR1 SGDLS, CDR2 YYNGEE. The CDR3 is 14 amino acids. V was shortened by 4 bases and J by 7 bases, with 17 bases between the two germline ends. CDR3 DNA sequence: TGTGCCAGCAGCCTAGAGGGGGATTTATCTGGCTACACCTTC. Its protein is CASSLEGDLSGYTF.